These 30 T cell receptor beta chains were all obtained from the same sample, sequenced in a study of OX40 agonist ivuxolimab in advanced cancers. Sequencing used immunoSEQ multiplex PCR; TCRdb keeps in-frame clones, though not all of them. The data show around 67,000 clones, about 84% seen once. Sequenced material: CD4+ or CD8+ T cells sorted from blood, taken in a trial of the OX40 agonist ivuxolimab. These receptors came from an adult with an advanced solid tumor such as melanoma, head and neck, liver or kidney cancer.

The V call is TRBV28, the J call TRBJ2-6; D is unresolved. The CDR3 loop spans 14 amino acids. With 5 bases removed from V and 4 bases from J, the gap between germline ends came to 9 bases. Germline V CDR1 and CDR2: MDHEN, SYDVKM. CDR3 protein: CASSKPGGANVLTF. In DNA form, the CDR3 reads TGTGCCAGCAGTAAGCCCGGGGGGGCCAACGTCCTGACTTTC.

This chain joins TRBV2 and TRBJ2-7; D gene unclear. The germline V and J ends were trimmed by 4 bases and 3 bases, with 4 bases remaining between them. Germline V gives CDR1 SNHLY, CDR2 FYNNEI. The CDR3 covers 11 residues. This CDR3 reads CASSAHYEQYF. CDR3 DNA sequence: TGTGCCAGCAGTGCACACTACGAGCAGTACTTC.

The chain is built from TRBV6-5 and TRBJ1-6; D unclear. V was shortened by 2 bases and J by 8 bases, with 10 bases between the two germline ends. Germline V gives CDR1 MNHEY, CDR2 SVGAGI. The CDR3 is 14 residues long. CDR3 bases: TGTGCCAGCAGTTACAGGACTCCTGATTCACCCCTCCACTTT. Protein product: CASSYRTPDSPLHF.

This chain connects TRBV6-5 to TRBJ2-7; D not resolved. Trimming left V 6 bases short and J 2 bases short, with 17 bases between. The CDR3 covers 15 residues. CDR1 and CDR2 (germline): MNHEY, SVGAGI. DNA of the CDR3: TGTGCCAGCAGCACCTCCGTCTCAAGTCCCTACGAGCAGTACGTC. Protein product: CASSTSVSSPYEQYV.

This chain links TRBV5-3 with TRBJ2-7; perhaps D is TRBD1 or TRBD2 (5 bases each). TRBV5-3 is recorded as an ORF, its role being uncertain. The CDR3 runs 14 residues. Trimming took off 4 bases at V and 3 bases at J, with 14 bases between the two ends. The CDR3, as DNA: TGTGCCAGAAGCCGGGACCCTCCCCGCTACGAGCAGTACGTC. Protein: CARSRDPPRYEQYV.

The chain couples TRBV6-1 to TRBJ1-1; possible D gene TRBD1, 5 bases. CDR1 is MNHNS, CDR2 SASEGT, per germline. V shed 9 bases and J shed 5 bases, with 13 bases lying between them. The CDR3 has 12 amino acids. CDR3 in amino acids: CASYLGGTEAFF. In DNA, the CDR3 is TGTGCCAGTTATCTGGGGGGGACTGAAGCTTTCTTT.

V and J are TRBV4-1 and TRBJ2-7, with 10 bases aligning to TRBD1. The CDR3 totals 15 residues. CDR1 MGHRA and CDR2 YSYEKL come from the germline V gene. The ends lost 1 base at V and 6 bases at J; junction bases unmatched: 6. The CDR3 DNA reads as TGCGCCAGCAGCCAAGGACAGGGGGCGAAGAGCGAGCAGTACGTC. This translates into CASSQGQGAKSEQYV.

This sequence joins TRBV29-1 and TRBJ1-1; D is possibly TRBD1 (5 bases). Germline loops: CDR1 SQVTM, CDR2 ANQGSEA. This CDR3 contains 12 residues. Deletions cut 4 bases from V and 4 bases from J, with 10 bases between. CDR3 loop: CSVGGESTEAFF. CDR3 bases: TGCAGCGTTGGGGGGGAGAGCACTGAAGCTTTCTTT.

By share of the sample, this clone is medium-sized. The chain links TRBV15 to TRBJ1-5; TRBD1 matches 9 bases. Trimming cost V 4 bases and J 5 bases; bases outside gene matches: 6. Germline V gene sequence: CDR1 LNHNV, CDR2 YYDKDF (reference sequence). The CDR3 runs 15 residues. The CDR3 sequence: CATSTWGQGDQPQHF. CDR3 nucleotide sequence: TGTGCCACCAGCACGTGGGGACAGGGCGATCAGCCCCAGCATTTT.

The CDR3 DNA is TGTGCCAGCAGCTTTAGGCTAGCGGGGGGGCGAGATACGCAGTATTTT. Translating it yields CASSFRLAGGRDTQYF. The chain uses TRBV7-2 and TRBJ2-3, with TRBD2 identical over 12 bases. The CDR3 covers 16 residues. V shed 3 bases and J 5 bases; nucleotides not matched to a gene: 6. CDR1 is SGHTA and CDR2 is FQGNSA in the germline V gene.

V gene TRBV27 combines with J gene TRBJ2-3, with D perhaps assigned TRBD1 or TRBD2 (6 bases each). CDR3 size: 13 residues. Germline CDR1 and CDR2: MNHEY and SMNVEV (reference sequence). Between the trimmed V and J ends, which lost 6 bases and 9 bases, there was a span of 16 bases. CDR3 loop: CASRSGAGLTQYF. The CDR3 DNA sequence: TGTGCCAGCAGGTCGGGGGCCGGTCTCACGCAGTATTTT.

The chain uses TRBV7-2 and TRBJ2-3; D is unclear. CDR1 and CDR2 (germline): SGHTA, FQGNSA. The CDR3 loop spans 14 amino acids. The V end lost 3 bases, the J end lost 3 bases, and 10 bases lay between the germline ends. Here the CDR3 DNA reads TGTGCCAGCAGCTTTGGGGATACTACAGATACGCAGTATTTT. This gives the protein CASSFGDTTDTQYF.

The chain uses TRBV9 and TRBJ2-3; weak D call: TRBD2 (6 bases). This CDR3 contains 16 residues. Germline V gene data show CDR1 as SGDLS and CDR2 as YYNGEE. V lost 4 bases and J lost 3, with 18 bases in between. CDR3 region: CASSTTSRLPTDTQYF. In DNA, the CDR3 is TGTGCCAGCAGCACCACTAGCCGCCTCCCGACAGATACGCAGTATTTT.

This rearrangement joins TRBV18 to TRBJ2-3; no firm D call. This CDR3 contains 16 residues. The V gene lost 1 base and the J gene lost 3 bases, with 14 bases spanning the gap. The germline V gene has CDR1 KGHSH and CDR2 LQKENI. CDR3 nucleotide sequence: TGTGCCAGCTCACCACAACACCCTTCAGTAACAGATACGCAGTATTTT. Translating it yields CASSPQHPSVTDTQYF.

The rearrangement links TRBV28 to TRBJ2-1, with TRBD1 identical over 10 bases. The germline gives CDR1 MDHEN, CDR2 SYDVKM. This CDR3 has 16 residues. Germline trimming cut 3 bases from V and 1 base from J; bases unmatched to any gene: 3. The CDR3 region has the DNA TGTGCCAGCAGTTTGTGGGGACAGGGGTCCTACAATGAGCAGTTCTTC. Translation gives CASSLWGQGSYNEQFF. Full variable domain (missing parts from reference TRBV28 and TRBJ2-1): DVKVTQSSRYLVKRTGEKVFLECVQDMDHENMFWYRQDPGLGLRLIYFSYDVKMKEKGDIPEGYSVSREKKERFSLILESASTNQTSMYLCASSLWGQGSYNEQFFGPGTRLTVL.

The CDR3 DNA reads TGTGCCAGCAGGGCTTCCGGGACAGGGGCCCCAAGTTCCCCCTACGAGCAGTACTTC. Translating it yields CASRASGTGAPSSPYEQYF. V is TRBV6-4 and J is TRBJ2-7; 10 bases are shared with TRBD1. The length of the CDR3 is 19 residues. The ends lost 6 bases at V and 2 bases at J; junction bases unmatched: 19. CDR1 and CDR2 from the germline V gene are MRHNA and SNTAGT.

CDR3 nucleotides: TGCGCCAGCAGCTCTGGCATGCGGGGGGACAATGAGCAGTTCTTC. This gives the protein CASSSGMRGDNEQFF. This chain joins TRBV4-1 and TRBJ2-1, with TRBD2 matching over 8 bases. Unmatched junction bases numbered 8, after V lost 5 bases and J lost 5 bases. Per the germline V gene, CDR1 is MGHRA and CDR2 is YSYEKL. The CDR3 length is 15 residues.

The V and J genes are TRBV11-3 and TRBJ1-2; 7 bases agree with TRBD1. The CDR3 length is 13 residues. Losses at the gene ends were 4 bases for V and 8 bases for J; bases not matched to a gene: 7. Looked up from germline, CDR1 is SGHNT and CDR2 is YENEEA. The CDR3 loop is CASSSSGGSGYTF. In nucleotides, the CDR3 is TGTGCCAGCAGCTCTTCAGGGGGATCAGGCTACACCTTC.

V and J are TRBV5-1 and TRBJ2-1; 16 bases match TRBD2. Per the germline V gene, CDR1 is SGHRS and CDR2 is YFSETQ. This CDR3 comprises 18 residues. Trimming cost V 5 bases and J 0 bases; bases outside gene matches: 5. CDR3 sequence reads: CASRSGLAGGSSYNEQFF. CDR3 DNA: TGCGCCAGCAGATCGGGACTAGCGGGAGGGAGCTCCTACAATGAGCAGTTCTTC.

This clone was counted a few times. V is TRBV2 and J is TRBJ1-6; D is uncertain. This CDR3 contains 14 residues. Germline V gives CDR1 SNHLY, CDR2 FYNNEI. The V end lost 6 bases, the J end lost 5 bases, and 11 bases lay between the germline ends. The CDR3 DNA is TGTGCCAGCAGCCAAAGGGCAGATAATTCACCCCTCCACTTT. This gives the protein CASSQRADNSPLHF.

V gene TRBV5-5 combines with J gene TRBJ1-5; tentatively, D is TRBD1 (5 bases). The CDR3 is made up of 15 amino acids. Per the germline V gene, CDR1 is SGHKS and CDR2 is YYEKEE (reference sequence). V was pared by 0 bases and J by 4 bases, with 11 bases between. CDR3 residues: CASSLGLQGNQPQHF. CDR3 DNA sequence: TGTGCCAGCAGCTTGGGGCTCCAGGGAAATCAGCCCCAGCATTTT.

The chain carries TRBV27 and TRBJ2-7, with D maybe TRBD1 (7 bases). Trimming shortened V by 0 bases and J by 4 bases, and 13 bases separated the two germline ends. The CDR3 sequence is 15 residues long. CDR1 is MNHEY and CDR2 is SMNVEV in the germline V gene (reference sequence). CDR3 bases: TGTGCCAGCAGTTTATCGCGGGACAGACAATACGAGCAGTACTTC. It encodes CASSLSRDRQYEQYF.

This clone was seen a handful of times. CDR3 region: CASSTQGGTEAFF. The CDR3 DNA reads as TGTGCCAGCAGTACCCAGGGGGGAACTGAAGCTTTCTTT. This chain connects TRBV27 to TRBJ1-1; 7 bases line up with TRBD1. The CDR3 is made up of 13 amino acids. Germline V gives CDR1 MNHEY, CDR2 SMNVEV (reference sequence). Trimming cost V 5 bases and J 5 bases; bases outside gene matches: 5.

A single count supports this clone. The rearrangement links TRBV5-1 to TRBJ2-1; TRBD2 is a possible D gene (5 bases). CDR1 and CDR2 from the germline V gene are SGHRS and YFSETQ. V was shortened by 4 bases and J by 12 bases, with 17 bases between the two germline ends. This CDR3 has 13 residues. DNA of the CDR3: TGCGCCAGCAGCCTACTCGACTACCCCGGGCAGTTCTTC. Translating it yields CASSLLDYPGQFF.

CDR3 loop: CASSAGRDSGANVLTF. CDR3 DNA: TGTGCCAGCAGTGCGGGCAGAGACTCTGGGGCCAACGTCCTGACTTTC. V gene TRBV25-1 combines with J gene TRBJ2-6, with no clear D. The CDR3 runs 16 residues. Germline lookup yields CDR1 MGHDK and CDR2 SYGVNS. V was shortened by 4 bases and J by 0 bases, with 10 bases between the two germline ends. Combining the CDR3 with reference TRBV25-1 and TRBJ2-6 gives the whole variable domain EADIYQTPRYLVIGTGKKITLECSQTMGHDKMYWYQQDPGMELHLIHYSYGVNSTEKGDLSSESTVSRIRTEHFPLTLESARPSHTSQYLCASSAGRDSGANVLTFGAGSRLTVL.

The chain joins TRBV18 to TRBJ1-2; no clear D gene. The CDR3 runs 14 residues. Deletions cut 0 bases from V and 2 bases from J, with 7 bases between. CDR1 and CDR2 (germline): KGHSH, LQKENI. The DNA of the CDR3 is TGTGCCAGCTCACCACCGGGAGGGAACTATGGCTACACCTTC. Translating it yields CASSPPGGNYGYTF.

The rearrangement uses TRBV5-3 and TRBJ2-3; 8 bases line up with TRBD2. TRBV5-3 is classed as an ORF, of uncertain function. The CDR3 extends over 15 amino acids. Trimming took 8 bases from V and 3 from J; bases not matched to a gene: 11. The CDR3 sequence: CASQLDSGVTDTQYF. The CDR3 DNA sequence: TGTGCCAGCCAATTGGATAGCGGGGTGACAGATACGCAGTATTTT.

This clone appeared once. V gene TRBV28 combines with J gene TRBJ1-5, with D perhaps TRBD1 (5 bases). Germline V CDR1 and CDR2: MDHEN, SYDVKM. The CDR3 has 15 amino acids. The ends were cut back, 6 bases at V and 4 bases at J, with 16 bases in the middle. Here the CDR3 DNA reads TGTGCCAGCAGAAAAGCCGGGGCTATAAATCAGCCCCAGCATTTT. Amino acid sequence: CASRKAGAINQPQHF.

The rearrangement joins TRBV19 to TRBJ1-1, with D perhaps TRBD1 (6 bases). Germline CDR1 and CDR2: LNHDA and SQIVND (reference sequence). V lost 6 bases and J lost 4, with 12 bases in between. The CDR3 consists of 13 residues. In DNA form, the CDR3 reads TGTGCCAGTAGCCGAAAGGACAGCACTGAAGCTTTCTTT. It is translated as CASSRKDSTEAFF.

CDR3 sequence: CASSLDRGYTGELFF. CDR3 DNA: TGTGCCAGCAGCTTGGACAGGGGCTACACCGGGGAGCTGTTTTTT. The chain carries TRBV5-6 and TRBJ2-2; TRBD1 aligns across 7 bases. The CDR3 sequence is 15 residues long. J gave up 3 bases and V 0 bases, and 2 bases lay outside the gene matches. Per the germline V gene, CDR1 is SGHDT and CDR2 is YYEEEE.